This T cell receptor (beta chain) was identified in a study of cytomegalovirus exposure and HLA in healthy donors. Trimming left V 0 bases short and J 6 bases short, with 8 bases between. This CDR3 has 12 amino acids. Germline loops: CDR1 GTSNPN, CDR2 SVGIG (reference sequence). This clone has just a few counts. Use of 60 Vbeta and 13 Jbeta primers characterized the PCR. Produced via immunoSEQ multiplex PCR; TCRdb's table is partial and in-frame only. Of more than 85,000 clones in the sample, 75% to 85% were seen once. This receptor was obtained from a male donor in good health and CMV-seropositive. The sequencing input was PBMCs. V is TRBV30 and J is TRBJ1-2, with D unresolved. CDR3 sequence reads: CAWSVLLHGYTF. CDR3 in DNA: TGTGCCTGGAGTGTACTGTTACATGGCTACACCTTC.